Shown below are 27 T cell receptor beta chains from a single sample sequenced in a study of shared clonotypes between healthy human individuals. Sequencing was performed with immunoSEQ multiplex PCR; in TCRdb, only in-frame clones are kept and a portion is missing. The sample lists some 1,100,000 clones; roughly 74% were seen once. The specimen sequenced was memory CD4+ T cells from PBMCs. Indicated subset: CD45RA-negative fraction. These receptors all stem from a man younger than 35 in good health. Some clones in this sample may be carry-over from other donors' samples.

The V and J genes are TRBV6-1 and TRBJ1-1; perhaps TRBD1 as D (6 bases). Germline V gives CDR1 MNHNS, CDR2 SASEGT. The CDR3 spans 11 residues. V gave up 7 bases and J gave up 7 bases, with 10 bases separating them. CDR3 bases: TGTGCCAGCATAGGGGGAATTGAAGCTTTCTTT. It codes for CASIGGIEAFF.

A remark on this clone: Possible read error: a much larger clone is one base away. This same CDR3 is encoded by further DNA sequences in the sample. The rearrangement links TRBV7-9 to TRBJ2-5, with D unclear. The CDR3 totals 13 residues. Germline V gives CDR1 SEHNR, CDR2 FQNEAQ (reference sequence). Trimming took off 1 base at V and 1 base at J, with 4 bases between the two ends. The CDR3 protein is CASSLGSQETQYF. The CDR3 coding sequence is TGTGCCAGCAGCTTAGGGTCCCAAGAGACCCAGTACTTC.

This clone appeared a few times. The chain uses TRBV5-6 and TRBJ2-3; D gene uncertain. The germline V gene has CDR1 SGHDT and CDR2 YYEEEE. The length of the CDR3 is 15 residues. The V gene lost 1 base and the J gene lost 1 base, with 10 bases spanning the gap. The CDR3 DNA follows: TGTGCCAGCAGCTTGTTCTGGGCTGGCACAGATACGCAGTATTTT. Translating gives CASSLFWAGTDTQYF. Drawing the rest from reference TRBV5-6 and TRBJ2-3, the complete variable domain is DAGVTQSPTHLIKTRGQQVTLRCSPKSGHDTVSWYQQALGQGPQFIFQYYEEEERQRGNFPDRFSGHQFPNYSSELNVNALLLGDSALYLCASSLFWAGTDTQYFGPGTRLTVL.

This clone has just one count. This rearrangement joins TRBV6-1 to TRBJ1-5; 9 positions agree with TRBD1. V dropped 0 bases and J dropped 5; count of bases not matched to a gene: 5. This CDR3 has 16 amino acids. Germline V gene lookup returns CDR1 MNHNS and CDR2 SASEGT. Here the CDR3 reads CASSEARTGAYQPQHF. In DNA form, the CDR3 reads TGTGCCAGCAGTGAAGCTAGGACAGGGGCGTATCAGCCCCAGCATTTT.

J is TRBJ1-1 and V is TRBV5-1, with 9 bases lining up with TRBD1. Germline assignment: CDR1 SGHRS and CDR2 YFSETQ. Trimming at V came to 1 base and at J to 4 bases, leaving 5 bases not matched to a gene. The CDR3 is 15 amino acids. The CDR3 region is CASSLRQGEGTEAFF. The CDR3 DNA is TGCGCCAGCAGCTTGCGACAGGGGGAAGGCACTGAAGCTTTCTTT.

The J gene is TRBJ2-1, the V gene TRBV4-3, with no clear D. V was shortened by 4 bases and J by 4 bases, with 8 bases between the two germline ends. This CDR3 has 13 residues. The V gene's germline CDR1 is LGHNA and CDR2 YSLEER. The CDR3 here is CASSLTVYNEQFF. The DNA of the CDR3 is TGCGCCAGCAGCCTAACAGTATACAATGAGCAGTTCTTC.

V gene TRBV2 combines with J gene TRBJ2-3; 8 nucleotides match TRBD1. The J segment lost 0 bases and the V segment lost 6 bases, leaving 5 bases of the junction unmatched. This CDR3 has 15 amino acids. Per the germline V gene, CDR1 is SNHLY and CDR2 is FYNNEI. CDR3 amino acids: CASRRHRGSTDTQYF. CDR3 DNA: TGTGCCAGCAGAAGGCACAGGGGGAGCACAGATACGCAGTATTTT.

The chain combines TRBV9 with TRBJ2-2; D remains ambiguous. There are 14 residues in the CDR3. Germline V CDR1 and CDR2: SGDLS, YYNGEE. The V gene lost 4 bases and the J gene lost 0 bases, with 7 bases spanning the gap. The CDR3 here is CASSPSTNTGELFF. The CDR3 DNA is TGTGCCAGCAGCCCCTCAACGAACACCGGGGAGCTGTTTTTT.

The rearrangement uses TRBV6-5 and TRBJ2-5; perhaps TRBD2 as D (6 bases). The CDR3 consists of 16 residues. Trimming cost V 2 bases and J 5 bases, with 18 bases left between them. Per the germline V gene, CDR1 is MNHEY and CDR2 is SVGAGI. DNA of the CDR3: TGTGCCAGCAGTTACAGTCGATCCGGGACTCGGGAGACCCAGTACTTC. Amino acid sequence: CASSYSRSGTRETQYF.

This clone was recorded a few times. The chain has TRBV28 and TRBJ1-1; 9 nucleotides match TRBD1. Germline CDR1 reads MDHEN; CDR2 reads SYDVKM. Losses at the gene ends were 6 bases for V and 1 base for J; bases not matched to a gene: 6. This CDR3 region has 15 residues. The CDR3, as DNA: TGTGCCAGCAGGTCGACAGGGGGACGGAACACTGAAGCTTTCTTT. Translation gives CASRSTGGRNTEAFF.

For the CDR3, the DNA is TGTGCCAGCAGCCCCGTTTGGCAGGGAGACTACGAGCAGTACTTC. This sequence encodes CASSPVWQGDYEQYF. The chain links TRBV9 to TRBJ2-7; D tentatively fits TRBD1 or TRBD2 (5 bases each). V was trimmed by 4 bases and J by 3 bases, leaving 17 bases between them. This CDR3 contains 15 residues. Per the germline V gene, CDR1 is SGDLS and CDR2 is YYNGEE.

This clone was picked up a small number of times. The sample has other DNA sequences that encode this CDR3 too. The CDR3 reads CASSSDFYGYTF. Here the CDR3 DNA reads TGTGCCAGCAGCTCGGACTTTTATGGCTACACCTTC. This sequence joins TRBV5-4 and TRBJ1-2, with D unresolved. The length of the CDR3 is 12 residues. Trimming removed 3 bases at V and 5 bases at J, with 8 bases between. Per germline, CDR1 SGHNT and CDR2 YYREEE (reference sequence).

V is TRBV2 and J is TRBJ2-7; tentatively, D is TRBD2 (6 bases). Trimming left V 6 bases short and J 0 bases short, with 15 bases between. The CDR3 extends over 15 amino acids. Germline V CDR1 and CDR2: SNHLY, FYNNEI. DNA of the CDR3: TGTGCCAGCAGCCCCGGGAGTCGCAGCTCCTACGAGCAGTACTTC. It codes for CASSPGSRSSYEQYF.

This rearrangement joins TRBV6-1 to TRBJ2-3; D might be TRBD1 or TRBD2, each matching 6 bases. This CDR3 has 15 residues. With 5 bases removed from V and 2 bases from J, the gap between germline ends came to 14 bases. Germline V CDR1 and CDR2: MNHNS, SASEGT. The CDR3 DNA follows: TGTGCCAGCAGTCCCGGGGGCGGACTCACAGATACGCAGTATTTT. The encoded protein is CASSPGGGLTDTQYF.

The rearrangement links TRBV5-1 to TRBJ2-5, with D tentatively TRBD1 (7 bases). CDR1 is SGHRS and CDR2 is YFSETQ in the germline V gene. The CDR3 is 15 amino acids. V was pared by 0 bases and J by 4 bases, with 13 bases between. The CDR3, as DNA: TGCGCCAGCAGCTTGGTTAACAGGGGAGGAGAGACCCAGTACTTC. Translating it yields CASSLVNRGGETQYF.

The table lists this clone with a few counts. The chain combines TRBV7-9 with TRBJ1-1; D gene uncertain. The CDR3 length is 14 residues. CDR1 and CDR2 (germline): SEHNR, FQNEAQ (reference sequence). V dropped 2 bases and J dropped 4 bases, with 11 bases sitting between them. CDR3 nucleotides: TGTGCCAGCAGCTTATACACATCGGGCACTGAAGCTTTCTTT. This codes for CASSLYTSGTEAFF.

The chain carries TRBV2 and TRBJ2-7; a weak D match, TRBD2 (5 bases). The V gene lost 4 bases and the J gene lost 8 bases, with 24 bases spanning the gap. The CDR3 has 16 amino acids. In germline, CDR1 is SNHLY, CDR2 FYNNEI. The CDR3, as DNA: TGTGCCAGCAGTGTTCCGGCCGGAGGCCTGAAGATGAAGCAGTACTTC. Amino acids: CASSVPAGGLKMKQYF.

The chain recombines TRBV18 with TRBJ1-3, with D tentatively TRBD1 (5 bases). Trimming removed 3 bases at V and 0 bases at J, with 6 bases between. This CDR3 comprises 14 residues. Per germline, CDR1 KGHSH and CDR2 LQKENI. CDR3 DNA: TGTGCCAGCTCACCGACAGACTCTGGAAACACCATATATTTT. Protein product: CASSPTDSGNTIYF.

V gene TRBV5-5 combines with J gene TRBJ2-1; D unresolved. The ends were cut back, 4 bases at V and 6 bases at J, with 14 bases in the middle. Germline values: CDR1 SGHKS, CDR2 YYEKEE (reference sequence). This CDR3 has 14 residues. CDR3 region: CASSPGVFFNEQFF. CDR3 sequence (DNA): TGTGCCAGCAGCCCTGGGGTATTCTTCAATGAGCAGTTCTTC.

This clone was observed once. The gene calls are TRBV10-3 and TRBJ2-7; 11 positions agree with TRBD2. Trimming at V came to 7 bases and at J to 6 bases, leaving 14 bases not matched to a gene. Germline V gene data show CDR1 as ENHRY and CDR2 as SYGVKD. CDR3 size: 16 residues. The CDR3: CAITPGLAGVRGEQYF. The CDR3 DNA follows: TGTGCCATCACTCCAGGACTAGCGGGCGTCAGGGGCGAGCAGTACTTC.

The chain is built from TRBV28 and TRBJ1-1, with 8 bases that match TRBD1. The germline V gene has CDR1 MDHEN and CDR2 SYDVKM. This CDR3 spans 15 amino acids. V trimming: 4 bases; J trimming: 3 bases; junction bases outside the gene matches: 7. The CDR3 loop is CASSYTGGWDTEAFF. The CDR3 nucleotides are TGTGCCAGCAGTTATACAGGGGGATGGGACACTGAAGCTTTCTTT. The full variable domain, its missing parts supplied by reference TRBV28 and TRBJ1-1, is DVKVTQSSRYLVKRTGEKVFLECVQDMDHENMFWYRQDPGLGLRLIYFSYDVKMKEKGDIPEGYSVSREKKERFSLILESASTNQTSMYLCASSYTGGWDTEAFFGQGTRLTVV.

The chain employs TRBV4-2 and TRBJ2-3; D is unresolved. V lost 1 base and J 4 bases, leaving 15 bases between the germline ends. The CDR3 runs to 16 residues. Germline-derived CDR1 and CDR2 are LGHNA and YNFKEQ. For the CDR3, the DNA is TGTGCCAGCAGCCAAGTTCGAACTGGCCCCGCAGATACGCAGTATTTT. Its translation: CASSQVRTGPADTQYF.

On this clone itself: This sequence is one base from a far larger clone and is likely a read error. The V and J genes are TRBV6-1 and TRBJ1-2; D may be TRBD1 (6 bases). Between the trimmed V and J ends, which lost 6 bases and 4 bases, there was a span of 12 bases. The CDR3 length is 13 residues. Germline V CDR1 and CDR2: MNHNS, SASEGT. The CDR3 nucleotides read TGTGCCAGCAGCGCTGGACAGACCTATGGCTACACCTTC. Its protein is CASSAGQTYGYTF.

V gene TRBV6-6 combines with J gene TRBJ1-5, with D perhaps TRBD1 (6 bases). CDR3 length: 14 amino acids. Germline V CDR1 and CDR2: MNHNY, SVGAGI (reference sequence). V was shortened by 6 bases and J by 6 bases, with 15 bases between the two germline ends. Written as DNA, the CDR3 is TGTGCCAGCAGAAACACAGGGATCTCTCAGCCCCAGCATTTT. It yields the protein CASRNTGISQPQHF.

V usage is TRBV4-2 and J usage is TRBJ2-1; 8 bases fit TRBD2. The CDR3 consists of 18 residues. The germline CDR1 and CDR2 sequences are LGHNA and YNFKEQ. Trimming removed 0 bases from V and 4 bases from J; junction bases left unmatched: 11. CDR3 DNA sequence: TGTGCCAGCAGCCAAGATAGGGGGGCGGGAGGCCGATACAATGAGCAGTTCTTC. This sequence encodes CASSQDRGAGGRYNEQFF.

The CDR3 coding sequence is TGTGCCAGCAGCTTCGGGACACCCCAAGAGACCCAGTACTTC. Its translation: CASSFGTPQETQYF. This chain connects TRBV7-9 to TRBJ2-5; TRBD1 might be the D (6 bases). Per the germline V gene, CDR1 is SEHNR and CDR2 is FQNEAQ (reference sequence). Trimming stripped 3 bases from V and 1 base from J, with 9 bases between. The CDR3 consists of 14 residues.

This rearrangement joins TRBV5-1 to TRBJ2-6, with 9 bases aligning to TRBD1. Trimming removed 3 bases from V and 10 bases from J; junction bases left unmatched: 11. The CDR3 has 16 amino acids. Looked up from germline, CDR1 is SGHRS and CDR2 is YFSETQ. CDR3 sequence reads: CASSYNPGQGLNVLTF. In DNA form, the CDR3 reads TGCGCCAGCAGCTATAACCCGGGACAGGGACTGAACGTCCTGACTTTC. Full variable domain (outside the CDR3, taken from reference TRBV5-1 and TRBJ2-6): KAGVTQTPRYLIKTRGQQVTLSCSPISGHRSVSWYQQTPGQGLQFLFEYFSETQRNKGNFPGRFSGRQFSNSRSEMNVSTLELGDSALYLCASSYNPGQGLNVLTFGAGSRLTVL.